The T cell receptor beta chain under discussion was sequenced for a study of T cell responses to AZD1222 COVID-19 vaccine (dated by TCRdb to 2020 to 2022). For the wider study: A total of just over 230 trial participants underwent TCR sequencing, of whom about 200 had received two doses of AZD1222 and some 26 had received two doses of the MenACWY control vaccine. Trial participants were enrolled by age into 18-55, 56-69 and 70-plus year subgroups, with approximately 150, 30 and 60 TCR-sequenced participants respectively.

Interpreted using the paper, the time point label stands for: baseline before first vaccination. The label giving this sample's treatment or condition can be read as: meningococcal conjugate vaccine given as trial control. Vaccinee samples were obtained from the UK trials COV001 and COV002, which included a single-blind randomized controlled phase 2/3 trial of AZD1222 (ChAdOx1 nCoV-19) in healthy adults. Trial participant PBMC samples were collected at day 0 and day 28 after the second dose for TCRbeta chain sequencing. In regard to this clone: The antigen it recognizes is unknown. No base quality information exists; no much larger clone differs at one position.

The CDR3 regions of human TCRbeta chains were subjected to immunosequencing. In the authors' own workflow: Repertoire TCRs were matched against a reference library of SARS-CoV-2-specific TCRs generated with the MIRA antigen-specificity platform. Breadth was defined as the fraction of unique TCRs that were SARS-CoV-2-associated, and depth was defined as the fraction of total T cells that were SARS-CoV-2-associated. Using the MIRA data, each spike-specific TCR was assigned both to the spike region to which the TCR was reactive and to a CD4 or CD8 class. Log10-transformed breadth and depth values were compared by one-way ANOVA with Sidak's multiple comparisons tests. Entries here come from immuneACCESS through TCRdb and include only in-frame sequences with V and J called. Some clones fail to appear in such tables; in the studies checked, an unresolved V gene covers under half of the shortfall, and the cause of the remainder is unknown. That table supplies the V and J calls and clone size; D and trimming were determined from the DNA. The sample data list 120,000 or so clones, and 85% to 90% of these were observed just once. 11% of the sample rests with the top ten.

The full study reports these points: After two AZD1222 doses, both the breadth and the depth of spike-specific TCRs were significantly higher than at day 0 and than in MenACWY recipients. Because no samples from the day 14 peak response were available, repertoires could be characterized only after the peak T cell response. Vaccine-associated CD4 TCRs spanned the whole spike protein, with dominant responses in regions 160-218 and 743-854. Reportedly, close to half of the unique spike-specific TCRs recognized epitopes lying outside the regions that are mutated in the B.1.351 and B.1.1.7 variants. The 56-69-year group was small, and its depth increase did not reach significance, likely because of low power. Participants were mostly white British, with more females than males. The authors suggested clonal diversity may have been underestimated. Only five or six AZD1222 recipients were SARS-CoV-2 seropositive at baseline, limiting conclusions about previously exposed vaccinees.

Germline trimming: 4 bases from V, 6 bases from J; junction bases outside gene matches: 11. The germline V gene encodes CDR1 SGHNT and CDR2 YYREEE (reference sequence). CDR3 length: 16 amino acids, cysteine to phenylalanine. The sequence is cut down to CDR3 DNA, 48 bases in frame from base 1. The TCR sequence derives from an adult in good health. The receptor chain draws on TRBV5-4 and TRBJ2-2, and TRBD2 matches 8 of the central bases. The sequencing used peripheral blood, collected on day 0 of MenACWY control vaccination. The DNA reads TGTGCCAGCAGCCCAGGGACTAGTGGGTCCCCCGGGGAGCTGTTTTTT. Translated, it gives CASSPGTSGSPGELFF. The CDR3, completed at both ends by the reference TRBV5-4 and TRBJ2-2 genes, gives the full variable domain ETGVTQSPTHLIKTRGQQVTLRCSSQSGHNTVSWYQQALGQGPQFIFQYYREEENGRGNFPPRFSGLQFPNYSSELNVNALELDDSALYLCASSPGTSGSPGELFFGEGSRLTVL.